Sequencing of this TCR beta chain was carried out in a study of T-cell memory formation after mild COVID-19. About the research overall: For the most part, TCR clusters were specific to one donor. General study points: Pre-infection memory contained some responding clones, which suggested that cross-reactive memory had joined. Researchers report contracting CD4+ clones mostly in CM and EM, with CD8+ clones in EMRA.

MiXCR was run by TCRdb on the 5' RACE reads, yielding one entry per CDR3 protein. In the table there are around 340,000 distinct CDR3 sequences, approximately 14% of which are singletons. Trimming took 8 bases from V and 0 from J, leaving 27 bases between them. This CDR3 has 19 residues. Per the germline V gene, CDR1 is MDHEN and CDR2 is SYDVKM. On this clonotype itself: Its antigen is as yet unknown.

This TCR was recovered from a man between 18 and 35 years old who had mild COVID-19 (a few samples of this study predate the infection). Cell type and time point are not known. Material for sequencing was PBMCs or a T cell subset sorted from them (not recorded which). The chain couples TRBV28 to TRBJ2-3, with D possibly being TRBD1 (5 bases). The CDR3 DNA sequence: TGTGCCAGCTCTCCCAGGGATCAAAAAAGACATACTAGCACAGATACGCAGTATTTT. It specifies CASSPRDQKRHTSTDTQYF.